This entry features one TCR beta chain sequence. Its antigen is currently unknown. This sample was taken from a study of human versus mouse CDR3 diversity and MHC coevolution. Some clones are missing from TCRdb's copy, which holds only in-frame ones; the method was immunoSEQ multiplex PCR. The repertoire has over 60,000 clones, 80% to 95% of them found once; the top ten carry more than 0.13%. Study observations and caveats: On average, humans showed more CDR3 deletions and insertions than mice. Humans had the largest estimated TCR beta repertoire, 1.5 million to 2 million clonotypes.

The CDR3 has 15 amino acids. Germline lookup yields CDR1 MDHEN and CDR2 SYDVKM. J lost 5 bases, V lost 2 bases, and 4 bases had no gene match. The sequenced material came from naive CD4+ T cells from blood. As for subset: CD45RO-negative CD62L-positive naive CD4 T cells. The chain carries TRBV28 and TRBJ2-2, with 8 bases lining up with TRBD1. The sequence was collected from a person between 25 and 75 years old in good health. This chain's CDR3 is CASSLGTGQTGELFF. The CDR3 DNA reads TGTGCCAGCAGTTTAGGGACAGGCCAGACCGGGGAGCTGTTTTTT.